This TCR beta chain was recorded in a study of T cell responses to AZD1222 COVID-19 vaccine. TCRdb's table, derived via immunoSEQ multiplex PCR, lists solely in-frame clones and lacks some. The data contain 90,000 to 120,000 clones, more than 80% of them singletons. Germline assignment: CDR1 MDHEN and CDR2 SYDVKM. The CDR3 has 14 amino acids. V was cut by 2 bases and J by 4 bases, with 11 bases left in between. A word on this clone: What it recognizes is unknown.

Findings and limits, study-wide: The span of vaccine-associated CD4 TCRs extended across spike, with dominance at 160-218 and 743-854. Females outnumbered males among donors, who were mostly white British; clonal diversity was possibly underestimated. Spike-specific TCR repertoires showed rising breadth and depth after two AZD1222 doses. Repertoire sampling was restricted to post-peak T cell response timepoints.

The TCR originated in an adult in good health. The sequencing here drew on peripheral blood, taken on day 0 of AZD1222 vaccination. The V call is TRBV28, the J call TRBJ1-1; tentative D call: TRBD1 (6 bases). The CDR3 DNA is TGTGCCAGCAGTTTAGGGGGGCGGATCACTGAAGCTTTCTTT. It encodes CASSLGGRITEAFF.